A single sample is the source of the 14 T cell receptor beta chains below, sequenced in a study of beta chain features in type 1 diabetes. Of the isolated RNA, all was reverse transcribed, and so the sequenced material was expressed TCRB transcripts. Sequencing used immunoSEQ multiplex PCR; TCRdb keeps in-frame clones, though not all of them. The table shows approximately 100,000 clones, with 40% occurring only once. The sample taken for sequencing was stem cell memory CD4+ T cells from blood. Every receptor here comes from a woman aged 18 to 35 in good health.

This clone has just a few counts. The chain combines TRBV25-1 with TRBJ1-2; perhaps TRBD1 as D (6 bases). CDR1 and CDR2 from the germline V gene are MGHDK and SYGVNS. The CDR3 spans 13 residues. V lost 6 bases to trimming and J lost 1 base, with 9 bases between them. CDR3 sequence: CASRKDSNYGYTF. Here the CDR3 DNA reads TGTGCCAGCAGGAAGGACAGTAACTATGGCTACACCTTC.

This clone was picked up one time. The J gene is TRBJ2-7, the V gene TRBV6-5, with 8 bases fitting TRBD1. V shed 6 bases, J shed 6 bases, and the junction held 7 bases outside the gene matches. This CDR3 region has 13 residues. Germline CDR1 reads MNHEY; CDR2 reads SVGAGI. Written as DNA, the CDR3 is TGTGCCAGCAGAGGGACAGGTGGGGGCGAGCAGTACTTC. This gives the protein CASRGTGGGEQYF.

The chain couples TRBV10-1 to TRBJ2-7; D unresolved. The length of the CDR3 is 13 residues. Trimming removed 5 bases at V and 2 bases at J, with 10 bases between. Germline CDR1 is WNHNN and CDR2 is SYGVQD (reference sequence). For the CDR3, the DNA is TGCGCCAGCAGTTTAAAACCAGCCTACGAGCAGTACTTC. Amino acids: CASSLKPAYEQYF.

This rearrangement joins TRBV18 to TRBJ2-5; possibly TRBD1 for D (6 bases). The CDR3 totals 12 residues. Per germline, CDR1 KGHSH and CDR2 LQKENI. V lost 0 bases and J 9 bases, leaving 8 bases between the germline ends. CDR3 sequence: CASSPPAGAQYF. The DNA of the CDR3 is TGTGCCAGCTCACCACCGGCAGGGGCCCAGTACTTC. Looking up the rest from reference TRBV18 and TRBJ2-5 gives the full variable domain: NAGVMQNPRHLVRRRGQEARLRCSPMKGHSHVYWYRQLPEEGLKFMVYLQKENIIDESGMPKERFSAEFPKEGPSILRIQQVVRGDSAAYFCASSPPAGAQYFGPGTRLLVL.

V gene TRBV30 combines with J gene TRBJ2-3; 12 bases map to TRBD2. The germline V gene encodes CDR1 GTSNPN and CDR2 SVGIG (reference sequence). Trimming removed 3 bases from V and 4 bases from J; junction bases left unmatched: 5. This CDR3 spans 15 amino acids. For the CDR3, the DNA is TGTGCCTGGAGCGAGACTAGCGGGAGTGCAGATACGCAGTATTTT. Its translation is CAWSETSGSADTQYF.

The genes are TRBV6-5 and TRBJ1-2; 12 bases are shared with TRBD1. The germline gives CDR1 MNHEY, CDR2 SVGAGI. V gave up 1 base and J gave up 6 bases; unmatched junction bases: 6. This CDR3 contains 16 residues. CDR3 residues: CASSYWDRGRSDGYTF. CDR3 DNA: TGTGCCAGCAGTTACTGGGACAGGGGGCGCTCGGATGGCTACACCTTC.

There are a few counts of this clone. Here the CDR3 reads CASSQEEGLRYNEQFF. Written as DNA, the CDR3 is TGTGCCAGCAGCCAAGAAGAGGGACTTCGGTACAATGAGCAGTTCTTC. The chain employs TRBV4-2 and TRBJ2-1; TRBD2 is a possible D gene (6 bases). Trimming left V 0 bases short and J 4 bases short, with 13 bases between. CDR3 length: 16 residues. The germline CDR1 and CDR2 sequences are LGHNA and YNFKEQ.

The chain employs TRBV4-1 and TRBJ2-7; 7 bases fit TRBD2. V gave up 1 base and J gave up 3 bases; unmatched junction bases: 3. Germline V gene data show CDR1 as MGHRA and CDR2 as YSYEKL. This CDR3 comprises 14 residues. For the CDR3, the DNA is TGCGCCAGCAGCCAAGGTGGGAGGGACTACGAGCAGTACTTC. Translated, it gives CASSQGGRDYEQYF.

Written as DNA, the CDR3 is TGTGCCAGCAGCCCAGCAGGGATCAATGAGCAGTTCTTC. Its protein product is CASSPAGINEQFF. The V and J genes are TRBV27 and TRBJ2-1, with D possibly being TRBD1 (5 bases). This CDR3 is 13 amino acids long. Germline values: CDR1 MNHEY, CDR2 SMNVEV (reference sequence). Deletions cut 6 bases from V and 6 bases from J, with 12 bases between.

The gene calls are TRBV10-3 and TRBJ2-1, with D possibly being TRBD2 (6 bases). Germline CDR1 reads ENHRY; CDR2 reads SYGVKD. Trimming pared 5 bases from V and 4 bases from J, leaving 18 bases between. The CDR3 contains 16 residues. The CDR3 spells CAISPRETAGYNEQFF. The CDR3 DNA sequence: TGTGCCATCAGTCCACGGGAGACAGCAGGGTACAATGAGCAGTTCTTC.

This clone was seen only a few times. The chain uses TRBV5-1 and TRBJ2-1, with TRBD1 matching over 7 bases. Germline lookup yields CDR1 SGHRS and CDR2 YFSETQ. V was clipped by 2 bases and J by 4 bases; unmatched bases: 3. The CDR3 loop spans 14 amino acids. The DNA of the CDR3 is TGCGCCAGCAGCTTAGGGGGCGGTTACAATGAGCAGTTCTTC. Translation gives CASSLGGGYNEQFF.

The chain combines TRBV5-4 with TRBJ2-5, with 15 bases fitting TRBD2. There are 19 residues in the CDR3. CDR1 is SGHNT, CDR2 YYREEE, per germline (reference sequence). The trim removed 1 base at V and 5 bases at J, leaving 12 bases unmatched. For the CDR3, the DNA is TGTGCCAGCAGCTTGACCCCCGGACTAGCGGGAGGGCCGGGGGAGACCCAGTACTTC. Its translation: CASSLTPGLAGGPGETQYF. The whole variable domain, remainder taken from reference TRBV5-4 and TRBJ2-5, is ETGVTQSPTHLIKTRGQQVTLRCSSQSGHNTVSWYQQALGQGPQFIFQYYREEENGRGNFPPRFSGLQFPNYSSELNVNALELDDSALYLCASSLTPGLAGGPGETQYFGPGTRLLVL.

The CDR3 region is CASSHTSGSYEQYF. In DNA, the CDR3 is TGTGCCAGCTCACACACTAGCGGCTCCTACGAGCAGTACTTC. The chain carries TRBV18 and TRBJ2-7; 8 nucleotides line up with TRBD2. Trimming at V came to 4 bases and at J to 0 bases, leaving 2 bases not matched to a gene. The CDR3 extends over 14 amino acids. Germline lookup yields CDR1 KGHSH and CDR2 LQKENI.

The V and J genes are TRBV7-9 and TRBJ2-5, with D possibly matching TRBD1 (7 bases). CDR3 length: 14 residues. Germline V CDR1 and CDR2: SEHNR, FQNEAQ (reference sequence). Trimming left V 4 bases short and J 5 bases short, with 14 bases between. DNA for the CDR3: TGTGCCAGCAGCTCTCTACAGGGGAGGGAGACCCAGTACTTC. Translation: CASSSLQGRETQYF. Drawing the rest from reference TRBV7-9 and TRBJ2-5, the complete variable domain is DTGVSQNPRHKITKRGQNVTFRCDPISEHNRLYWYRQTLGQGPEFLTYFQNEAQLEKSRLLSDRFSAERPKGSFSTLEIQRTEQGDSAMYLCASSSLQGRETQYFGPGTRLLVL.